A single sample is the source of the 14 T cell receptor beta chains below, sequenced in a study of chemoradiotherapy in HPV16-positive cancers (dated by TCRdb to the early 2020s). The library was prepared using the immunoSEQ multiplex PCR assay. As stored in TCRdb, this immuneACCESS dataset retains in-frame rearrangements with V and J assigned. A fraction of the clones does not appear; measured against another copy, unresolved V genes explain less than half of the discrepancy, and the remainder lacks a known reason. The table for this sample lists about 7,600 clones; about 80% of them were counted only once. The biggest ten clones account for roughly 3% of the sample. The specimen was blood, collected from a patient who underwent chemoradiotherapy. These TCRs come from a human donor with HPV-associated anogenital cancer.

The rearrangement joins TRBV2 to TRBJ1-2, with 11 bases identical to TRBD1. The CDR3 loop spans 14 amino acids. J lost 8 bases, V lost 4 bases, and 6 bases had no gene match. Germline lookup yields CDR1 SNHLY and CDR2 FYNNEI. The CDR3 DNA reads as TGTGCCAGCAGTGTCGGGACAGGGGGATCGGGCTACACCTTC. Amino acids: CASSVGTGGSGYTF.

CDR3 DNA: TGTGCCAGCAGCCAACTTCAGGGGCGCGTTGCGGGCACAGATACGCAGTATTTT. This encodes CASSQLQGRVAGTDTQYF. This chain uses TRBV28 with TRBJ2-3; tentatively, D is TRBD1 (6 bases). Trimming stripped 6 bases from V and 1 base from J, with 23 bases between. Germline lookup yields CDR1 MDHEN and CDR2 SYDVKM. This CDR3 has 18 amino acids.

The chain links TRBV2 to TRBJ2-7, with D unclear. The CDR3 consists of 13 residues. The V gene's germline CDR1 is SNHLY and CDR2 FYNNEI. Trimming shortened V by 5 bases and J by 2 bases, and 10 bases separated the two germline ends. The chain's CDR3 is CASSREHPYEQYF. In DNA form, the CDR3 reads TGTGCCAGCAGTAGAGAACACCCCTACGAGCAGTACTTC.

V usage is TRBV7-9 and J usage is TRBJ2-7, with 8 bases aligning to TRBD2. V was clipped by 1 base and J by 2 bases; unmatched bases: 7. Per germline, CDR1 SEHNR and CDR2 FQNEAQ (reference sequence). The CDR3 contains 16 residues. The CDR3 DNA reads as TGTGCCAGCAGCTTAGGGAGCGGGAGACTTCCCTACGAGCAGTACTTC. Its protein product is CASSLGSGRLPYEQYF.

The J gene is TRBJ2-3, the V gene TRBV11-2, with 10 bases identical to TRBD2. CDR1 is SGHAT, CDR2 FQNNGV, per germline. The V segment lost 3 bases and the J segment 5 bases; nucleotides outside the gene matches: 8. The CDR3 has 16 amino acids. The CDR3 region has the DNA TGTGCCAGCAGCTTCCCAGCGGGGGGGCGGGGAGATACGCAGTATTTT. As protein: CASSFPAGGRGDTQYF.

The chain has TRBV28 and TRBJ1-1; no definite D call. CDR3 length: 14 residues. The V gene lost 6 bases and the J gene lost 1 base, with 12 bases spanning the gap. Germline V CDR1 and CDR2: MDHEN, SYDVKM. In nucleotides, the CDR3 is TGTGCCAGCAGCCCCCCGCATGAGAACACTGAAGCTTTCTTT. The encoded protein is CASSPPHENTEAFF.

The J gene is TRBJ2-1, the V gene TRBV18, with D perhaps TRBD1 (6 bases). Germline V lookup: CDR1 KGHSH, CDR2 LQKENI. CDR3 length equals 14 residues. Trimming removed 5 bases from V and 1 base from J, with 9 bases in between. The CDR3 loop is CASSADSSYNEQFF. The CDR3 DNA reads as TGTGCCAGCTCAGCGGACAGTTCCTACAATGAGCAGTTCTTC.

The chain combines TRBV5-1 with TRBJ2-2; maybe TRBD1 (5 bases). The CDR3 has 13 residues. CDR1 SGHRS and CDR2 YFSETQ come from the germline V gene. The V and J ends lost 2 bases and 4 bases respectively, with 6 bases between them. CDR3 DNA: TGCGCCAGCAGCTTCAGGGTCACCGGGGAGCTGTTTTTT. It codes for CASSFRVTGELFF.

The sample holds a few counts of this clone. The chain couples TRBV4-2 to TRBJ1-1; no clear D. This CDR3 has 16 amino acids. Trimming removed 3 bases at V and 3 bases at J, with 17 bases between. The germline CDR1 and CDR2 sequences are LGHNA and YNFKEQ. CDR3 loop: CASSQGPVRQDTEAFF. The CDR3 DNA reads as TGTGCCAGCAGCCAGGGCCCAGTAAGGCAAGACACTGAAGCTTTCTTT.

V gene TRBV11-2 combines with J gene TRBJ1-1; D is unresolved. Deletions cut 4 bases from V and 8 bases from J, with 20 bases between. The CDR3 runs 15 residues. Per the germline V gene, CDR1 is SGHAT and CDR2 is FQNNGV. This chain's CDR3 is CASSSMLLDSTEAFF. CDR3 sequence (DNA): TGTGCCAGCAGCTCAATGCTACTGGACTCAACCGAAGCTTTCTTT.

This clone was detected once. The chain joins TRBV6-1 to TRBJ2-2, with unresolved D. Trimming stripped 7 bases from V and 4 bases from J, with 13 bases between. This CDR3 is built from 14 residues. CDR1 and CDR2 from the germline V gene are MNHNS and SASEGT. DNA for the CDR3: TGTGCCAGCATAGCTCTATTCGGCACCGGGGAGCTGTTTTTT. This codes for CASIALFGTGELFF.

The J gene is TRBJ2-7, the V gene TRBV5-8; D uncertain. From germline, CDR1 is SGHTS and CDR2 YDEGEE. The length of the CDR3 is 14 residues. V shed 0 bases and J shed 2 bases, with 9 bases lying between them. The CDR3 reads CASSLGGATYEQYF. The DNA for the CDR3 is TGTGCCAGCAGCTTGGGAGGAGCAACCTACGAGCAGTACTTC. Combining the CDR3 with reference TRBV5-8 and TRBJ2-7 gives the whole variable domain EAGVTQSPTHLIKTRGQQATLRCSPISGHTSVYWYQQALGLGLQFLLWYDEGEERNRGNFPPRFSGRQFPNYSSELNVNALELEDSALYLCASSLGGATYEQYFGPGTRLTVT.

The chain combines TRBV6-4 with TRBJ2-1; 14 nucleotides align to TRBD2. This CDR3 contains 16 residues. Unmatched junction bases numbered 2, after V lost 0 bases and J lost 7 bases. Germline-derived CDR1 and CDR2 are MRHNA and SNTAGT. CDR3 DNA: TGTGCCAGCAGTGACTCGACTAGCGGGGGGGGGAATGAGCAGTTCTTC. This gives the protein CASSDSTSGGGNEQFF.

CDR3: CASSPTGYGNEQYF. CDR3 coding DNA: TGCGCCAGCAGCCCGACAGGGTATGGTAACGAGCAGTACTTC. The chain carries TRBV5-1 and TRBJ2-7, with 7 bases fitting TRBD1. The germline V gene has CDR1 SGHRS and CDR2 YFSETQ. CDR3 size: 14 residues. Germline trimming cut 4 bases from V and 5 bases from J; bases unmatched to any gene: 9.